These 21 T cell receptor beta chains originate from one sample sequenced in a study of T cell changes during pregnancy in multiple sclerosis. This table comes from immunoSEQ multiplex PCR, and its TCRdb copy is limited to in-frame clones, with some not included. The table has under 70,000 clones, roughly 91% seen once. The sample in question was peripheral blood, obtained in the third trimester of pregnancy. All receptors come from a female donor in good health, enrolled as a control in a pregnancy study.

The chain links TRBV7-8 to TRBJ1-1; 7 bases map to TRBD1. This CDR3 has 13 amino acids. The V gene's germline CDR1 is SGHVS and CDR2 FQNEAQ. J lost 4 bases, V lost 5 bases, and 4 bases had no gene match. Here the CDR3 reads CASSRDRVTEAFF. In DNA, the CDR3 is TGTGCCAGCAGCCGTGACAGGGTCACTGAAGCTTTCTTT.

This clone was observed once. As DNA, the CDR3 is TGTGCCAGCAGCGTCGACAGGGTAACAGATACGCAGTATTTT. This encodes CASSVDRVTDTQYF. The chain uses TRBV9 and TRBJ2-3; 7 bases are a match to TRBD1. Germline lookup yields CDR1 SGDLS and CDR2 YYNGEE. The CDR3 loop spans 14 amino acids. V lost 2 bases to trimming and J lost 3 bases; unmatched junction nucleotides: 3.

The rearrangement uses TRBV4-1 and TRBJ2-5; unclear D gene. The CDR3 loop spans 13 amino acids. Germline loops: CDR1 MGHRA, CDR2 YSYEKL. V was clipped by 4 bases and J by 2 bases, with 8 bases between them. In DNA, the CDR3 is TGCGCCAGCAGCCTCACTAATCAAGAGACCCAGTACTTC. It specifies CASSLTNQETQYF.

The V gene is TRBV5-5, the J gene TRBJ1-2; 8 positions agree with TRBD1. J gave up 3 bases and V 7 bases, and 8 bases lay outside the gene matches. Germline V CDR1 and CDR2: SGHKS, YYEKEE (reference sequence). The CDR3 sequence is 14 residues long. CDR3 sequence reads: CASAGTGSDYGYTF. The DNA of the CDR3 is TGTGCCAGCGCCGGGACAGGATCAGACTATGGCTACACCTTC.

This chain uses TRBV19 with TRBJ1-4; D is uncertain. The CDR3 contains 11 residues. The germline V and J ends were trimmed by 9 bases and 12 bases, with 14 bases remaining between them. Germline V gene data show CDR1 as LNHDA and CDR2 as SQIVND (reference sequence). The DNA for the CDR3 is TGTGCCAGCTTATATGCCGGGGAACTGTTTTTT. Protein product: CASLYAGELFF.

The chain has TRBV6-5 and TRBJ1-4; D unresolved. Trimming left V 0 bases short and J 8 bases short, with 13 bases between. The CDR3 has 15 amino acids. The germline V gene encodes CDR1 MNHEY and CDR2 SVGAGI. The CDR3 nucleotides read TGTGCCAGCAGTTACTCGGGTCCCAGGAACGAAAAACTGTTTTTT. Amino acids: CASSYSGPRNEKLFF.

The chain joins TRBV9 to TRBJ1-2, with D possibly matching TRBD1 (6 bases). The CDR3 sequence is 12 residues long. Per germline, CDR1 SGDLS and CDR2 YYNGEE. Trimming removed 6 bases at V and 4 bases at J, with 10 bases between. The CDR3 nucleotides are TGTGCCAGCATCCGGGGGGCCTATGGCTACACCTTC. Residues: CASIRGAYGYTF.

J is TRBJ2-7 and V is TRBV7-8; no firm D call. This CDR3 region has 17 residues. CDR1 SGHVS and CDR2 FQNEAQ come from the germline V gene. The germline V and J ends were trimmed by 7 bases and 0 bases, with 22 bases remaining between them. The CDR3 spells CASTGRVNDGSSYEQYF. The CDR3 bases are TGTGCCAGCACGGGTCGGGTGAACGACGGAAGCTCCTACGAGCAGTACTTC.

This clone has a handful of counts. The J gene is TRBJ2-2, the V gene TRBV4-2, with a weak D call TRBD2 (6 bases). The V gene lost 1 base and the J gene lost 5 bases, with 8 bases spanning the gap. Germline CDR1 and CDR2: LGHNA and YNFKEQ. This CDR3 comprises 14 residues. The CDR3 DNA sequence: TGTGCCAGCAGCCAAGGGGAGGAAACCGGGGAGCTGTTTTTT. Residues: CASSQGEETGELFF.

This rearrangement joins TRBV5-6 to TRBJ2-3; D is ambiguous. V lost 2 bases to trimming and J lost 2 bases, with 12 bases between them. Germline V gives CDR1 SGHDT, CDR2 YYEEEE. This CDR3 has 15 amino acids. Here the CDR3 reads CASSFLSQLTDTQYF. The CDR3 nucleotides read TGTGCCAGCAGCTTCTTATCACAGCTCACAGATACGCAGTATTTT.

This sequence joins TRBV10-3 and TRBJ2-3; 11 bases align to TRBD2. V trimming: 2 bases; J trimming: 3 bases; junction bases outside the gene matches: 1. The CDR3 is made up of 15 amino acids. Germline CDR1 ENHRY, CDR2 SYGVKD. The CDR3 spells CAISEVAGGTDTQYF. The CDR3 coding sequence is TGTGCCATCAGTGAGGTAGCGGGGGGGACAGATACGCAGTATTTT.

The chain joins TRBV29-1 to TRBJ2-1, with 11 bases matching TRBD2. Germline V gives CDR1 SQVTM, CDR2 ANQGSEA. V lost 0 bases to trimming and J lost 7 bases; unmatched junction nucleotides: 8. The CDR3 has 16 residues. The CDR3 is CSVEDLGLAGVNEQFF. In DNA, the CDR3 is TGCAGCGTTGAAGATCTTGGACTAGCGGGTGTGAATGAGCAGTTCTTC.

The rearrangement links TRBV13 to TRBJ2-7; 7 bases fit TRBD2. The CDR3 extends over 15 amino acids. J was trimmed by 0 bases and V by 4 bases; bases with no gene match: 6. Germline CDR1 PRHDT, CDR2 FYEKMQ (reference sequence). CDR3 sequence (DNA): TGTGCCAGCAGCTGGGGGGGTGGGAGCTCCTACGAGCAGTACTTC. Translation: CASSWGGGSSYEQYF.

This clone has just one count. The chain employs TRBV5-4 and TRBJ2-3; 7 positions match TRBD2. V shed 4 bases, J shed 0 bases, and the junction held 17 bases outside the gene matches. From germline, CDR1 is SGHNT and CDR2 YYREEE (reference sequence). The CDR3 sequence is 19 residues long. The CDR3 region is CASSPGGSFVHTSTDTQYF. The CDR3 DNA reads as TGTGCCAGCAGCCCCGGGGGGTCTTTCGTACATACTAGCACAGATACGCAGTATTTT. Complete variable domain (other parts from reference TRBV5-4 and TRBJ2-3): ETGVTQSPTHLIKTRGQQVTLRCSSQSGHNTVSWYQQALGQGPQFIFQYYREEENGRGNFPPRFSGLQFPNYSSELNVNALELDDSALYLCASSPGGSFVHTSTDTQYFGPGTRLTVL.

The rearrangement links TRBV5-1 to TRBJ1-1; the D is unclear. There are 14 residues in the CDR3. The germline gives CDR1 SGHRS, CDR2 YFSETQ. The V gene lost 4 bases and the J gene lost 0 bases, with 10 bases spanning the gap. The chain's CDR3 is CASSLNTLNTEAFF. In nucleotides, the CDR3 is TGCGCCAGCAGCCTAAATACCCTGAACACTGAAGCTTTCTTT.

V gene TRBV13 combines with J gene TRBJ2-3; no definite D call. The CDR3 sequence is 12 residues long. The V end lost 2 bases, the J end lost 2 bases, and 2 bases lay between the germline ends. The germline gives CDR1 PRHDT, CDR2 FYEKMQ (reference sequence). The CDR3 region has the DNA TGTGCCAGCAGCTTATACACAGATACGCAGTATTTT. Its translation is CASSLYTDTQYF.

The chain joins TRBV11-1 to TRBJ2-1; tentative D call: TRBD2 (6 bases). Trimming cost V 10 bases and J 4 bases, with 11 bases left between them. This CDR3 contains 12 residues. Per germline, CDR1 SGHAT and CDR2 FQDESV (reference sequence). CDR3 in amino acids: CAIPGVYNEQFF. The CDR3 nucleotides are TGTGCCATCCCGGGGGTTTACAATGAGCAGTTCTTC.

The chain carries TRBV5-1 and TRBJ2-1, with D possibly TRBD2 on 7 matching bases. Trimming took off 2 bases at V and 1 base at J, with 16 bases between the two ends. The CDR3 runs 17 residues. Germline CDR1 and CDR2: SGHRS and YFSETQ. The CDR3, as DNA: TGCGCCAGCAGCTTTGATCGGGGGGCCCGGTCCTACAATGAGCAGTTCTTC. Protein sequence: CASSFDRGARSYNEQFF.

CDR3 residues: CASSTHPAGEAFF. The CDR3 DNA follows: TGTGCCAGCAGCACACACCCGGCGGGTGAAGCTTTCTTT. The rearrangement uses TRBV9 and TRBJ1-1; D call uncertain. Germline V gene lookup returns CDR1 SGDLS and CDR2 YYNGEE. The CDR3 loop spans 13 amino acids. V shed 4 bases and J shed 7 bases, with 14 bases lying between them.

The chain is built from TRBV7-9 and TRBJ2-7, with a weak D call TRBD2 (6 bases). Between the trimmed V and J ends, which lost 0 bases and 4 bases, there was a span of 16 bases. The CDR3 contains 16 residues. Germline lookup yields CDR1 SEHNR and CDR2 FQNEAQ (reference sequence). The CDR3 DNA reads TGTGCCAGCAGCTTAGCGAGCGGGCCCCACCCGTACGAGCAGTACTTC. It is translated as CASSLASGPHPYEQYF.

This clone has only a few counts. The chain is built from TRBV29-1 and TRBJ1-1, with D tentatively TRBD1 (6 bases). V was shortened by 7 bases and J by 0 bases, with 12 bases between the two germline ends. The germline V gene encodes CDR1 SQVTM and CDR2 ANQGSEA. The CDR3 contains 13 residues. The CDR3 sequence is CSATRGMNTEAFF. For the CDR3, the DNA is TGCAGCGCAACCAGGGGTATGAACACTGAAGCTTTCTTT.